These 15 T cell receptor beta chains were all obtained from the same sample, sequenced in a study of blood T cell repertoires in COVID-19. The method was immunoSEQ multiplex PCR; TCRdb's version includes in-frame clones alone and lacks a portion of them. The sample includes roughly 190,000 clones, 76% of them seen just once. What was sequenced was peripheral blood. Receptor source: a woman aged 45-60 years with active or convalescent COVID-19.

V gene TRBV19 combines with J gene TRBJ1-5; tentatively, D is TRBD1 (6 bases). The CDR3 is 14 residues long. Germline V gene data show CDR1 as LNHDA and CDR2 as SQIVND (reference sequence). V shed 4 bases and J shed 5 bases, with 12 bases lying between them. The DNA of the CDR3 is TGTGCCAGTAGTACGGGGGGCGTTCATCAGCCCCAGCATTTT. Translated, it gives CASSTGGVHQPQHF.

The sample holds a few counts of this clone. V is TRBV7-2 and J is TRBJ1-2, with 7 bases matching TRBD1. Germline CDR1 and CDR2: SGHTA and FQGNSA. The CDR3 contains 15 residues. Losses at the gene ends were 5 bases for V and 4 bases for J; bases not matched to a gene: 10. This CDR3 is CASSPGPGGSYGYTF. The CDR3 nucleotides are TGTGCCAGCAGCCCGGGCCCAGGGGGGTCCTATGGCTACACCTTC.

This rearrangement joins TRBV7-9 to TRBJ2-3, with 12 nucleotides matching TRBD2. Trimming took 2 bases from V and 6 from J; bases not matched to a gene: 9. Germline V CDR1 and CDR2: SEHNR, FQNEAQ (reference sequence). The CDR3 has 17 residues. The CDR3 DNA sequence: TGTGCCAGCAGCTTACCACTAGCGGGAGGTTCCCCTGATACGCAGTATTTT. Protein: CASSLPLAGGSPDTQYF. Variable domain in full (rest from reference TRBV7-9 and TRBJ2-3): DTGVSQNPRHKITKRGQNVTFRCDPISEHNRLYWYRQTLGQGPEFLTYFQNEAQLEKSRLLSDRFSAERPKGSFSTLEIQRTEQGDSAMYLCASSLPLAGGSPDTQYFGPGTRLTVL.

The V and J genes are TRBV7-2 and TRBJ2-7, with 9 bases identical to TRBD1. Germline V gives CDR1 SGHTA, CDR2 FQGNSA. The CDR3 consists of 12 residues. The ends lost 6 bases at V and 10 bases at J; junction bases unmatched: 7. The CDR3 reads CASSFPGQGQYF. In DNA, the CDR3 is TGTGCCAGCAGTTTCCCGGGACAGGGTCAGTACTTC.

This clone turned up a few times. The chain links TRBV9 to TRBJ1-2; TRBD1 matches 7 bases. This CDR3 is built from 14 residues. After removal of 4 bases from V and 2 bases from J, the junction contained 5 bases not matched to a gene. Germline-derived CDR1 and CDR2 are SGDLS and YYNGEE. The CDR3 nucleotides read TGTGCCAGCAGCACGACGACAGGGAACTATGGCTACACCTTC. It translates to CASSTTTGNYGYTF.

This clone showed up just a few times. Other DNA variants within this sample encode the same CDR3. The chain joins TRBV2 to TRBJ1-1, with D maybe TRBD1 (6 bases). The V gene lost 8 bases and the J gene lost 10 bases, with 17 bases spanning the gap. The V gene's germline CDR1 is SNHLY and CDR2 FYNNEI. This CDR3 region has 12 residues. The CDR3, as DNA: TGTGCCAGCGGGGCCGAGCAAGGGGGAGCTTTCTTT. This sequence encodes CASGAEQGGAFF.

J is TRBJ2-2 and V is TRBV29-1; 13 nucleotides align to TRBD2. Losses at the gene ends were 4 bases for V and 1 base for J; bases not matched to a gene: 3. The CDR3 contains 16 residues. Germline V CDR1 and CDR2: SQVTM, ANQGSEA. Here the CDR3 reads CSVALAGGQNTGELFF. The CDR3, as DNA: TGCAGCGTTGCACTAGCGGGGGGGCAGAACACCGGGGAGCTGTTTTTT.

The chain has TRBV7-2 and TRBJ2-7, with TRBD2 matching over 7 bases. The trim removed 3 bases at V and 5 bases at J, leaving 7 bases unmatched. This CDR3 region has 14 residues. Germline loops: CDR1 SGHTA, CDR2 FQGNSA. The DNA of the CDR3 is TGTGCCAGCAGCTTGACGGGAGGTCATCACGAGCAGTACTTC. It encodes CASSLTGGHHEQYF. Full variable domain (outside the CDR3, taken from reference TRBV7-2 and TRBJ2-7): GAGVSQSPSNKVTEKGKDVELRCDPISGHTALYWYRQSLGQGLEFLIYFQGNSAPDKSGLPSDRFSAERTGGSVSTLTIQRTQQEDSAVYLCASSLTGGHHEQYFGPGTRLTVT.

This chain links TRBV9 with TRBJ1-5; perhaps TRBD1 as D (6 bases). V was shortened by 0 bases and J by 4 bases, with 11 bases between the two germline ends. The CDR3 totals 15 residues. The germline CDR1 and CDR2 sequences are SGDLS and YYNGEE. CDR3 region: CASSVDGGLNQPQHF. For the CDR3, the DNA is TGTGCCAGCAGCGTAGACGGGGGGCTGAATCAGCCCCAGCATTTT.

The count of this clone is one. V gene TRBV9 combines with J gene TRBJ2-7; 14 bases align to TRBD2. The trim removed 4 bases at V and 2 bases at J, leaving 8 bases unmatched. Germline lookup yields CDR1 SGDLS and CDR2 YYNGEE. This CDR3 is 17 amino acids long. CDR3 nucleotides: TGTGCCAGCAGCCCATTGACGACTAGCGGGAGGGCCTACGAGCAGTACTTC. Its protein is CASSPLTTSGRAYEQYF.

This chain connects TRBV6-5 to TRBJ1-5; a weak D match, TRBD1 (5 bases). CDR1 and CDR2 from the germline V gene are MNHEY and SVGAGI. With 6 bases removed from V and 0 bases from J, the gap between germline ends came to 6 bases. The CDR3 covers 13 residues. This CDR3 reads CASRGVSNQPQHF. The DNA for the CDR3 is TGTGCCAGCAGAGGGGTTAGCAATCAGCCCCAGCATTTT.

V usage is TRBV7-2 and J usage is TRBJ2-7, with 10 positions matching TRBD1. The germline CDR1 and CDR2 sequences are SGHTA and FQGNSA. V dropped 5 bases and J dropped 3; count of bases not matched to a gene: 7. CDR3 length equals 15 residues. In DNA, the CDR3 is TGTGCCAGCAGCCAAGGACAGGGGGGACACTACGAGCAGTACTTC. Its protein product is CASSQGQGGHYEQYF.

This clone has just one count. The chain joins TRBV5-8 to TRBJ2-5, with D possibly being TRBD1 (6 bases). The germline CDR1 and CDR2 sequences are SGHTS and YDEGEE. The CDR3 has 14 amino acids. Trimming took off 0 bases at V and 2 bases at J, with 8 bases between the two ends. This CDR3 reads CASSLERGQETQYF. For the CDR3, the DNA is TGTGCCAGCAGCTTGGAAAGGGGGCAAGAGACCCAGTACTTC.

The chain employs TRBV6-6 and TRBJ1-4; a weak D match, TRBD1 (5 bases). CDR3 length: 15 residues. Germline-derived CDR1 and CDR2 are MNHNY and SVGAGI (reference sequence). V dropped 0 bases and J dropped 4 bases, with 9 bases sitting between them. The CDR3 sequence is CASSYSDRDNEKLFF. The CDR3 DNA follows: TGTGCCAGCAGTTACTCCGACAGAGATAATGAAAAACTGTTTTTT.

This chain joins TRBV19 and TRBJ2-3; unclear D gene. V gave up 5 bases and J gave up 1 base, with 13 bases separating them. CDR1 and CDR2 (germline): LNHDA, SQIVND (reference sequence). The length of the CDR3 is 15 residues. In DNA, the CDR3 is TGTGCCAGTAGTGGGCTACCTCAAGGCACAGATACGCAGTATTTT. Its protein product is CASSGLPQGTDTQYF. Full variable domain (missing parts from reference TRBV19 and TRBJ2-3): DGGITQSPKYLFRKEGQNVTLSCEQNLNHDAMYWYRQDPGQGLRLIYYSQIVNDFQKGDIAEGYSVSREKKESFPLTVTSAQKNPTAFYLCASSGLPQGTDTQYFGPGTRLTVL.